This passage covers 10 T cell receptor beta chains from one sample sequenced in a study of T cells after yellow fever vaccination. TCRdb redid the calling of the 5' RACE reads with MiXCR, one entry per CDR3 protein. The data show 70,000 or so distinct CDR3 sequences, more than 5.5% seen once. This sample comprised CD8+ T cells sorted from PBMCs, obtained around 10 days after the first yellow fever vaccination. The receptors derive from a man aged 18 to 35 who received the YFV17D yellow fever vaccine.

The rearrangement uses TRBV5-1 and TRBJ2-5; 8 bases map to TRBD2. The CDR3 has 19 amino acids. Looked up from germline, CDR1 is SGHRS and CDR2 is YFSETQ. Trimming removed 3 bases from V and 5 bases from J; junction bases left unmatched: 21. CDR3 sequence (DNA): TGCGCCAGCAGCTCGGAAACATATGTCGTAGCGGGGATGGGGGAGACCCAGTACTTC. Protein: CASSSETYVVAGMGETQYF.

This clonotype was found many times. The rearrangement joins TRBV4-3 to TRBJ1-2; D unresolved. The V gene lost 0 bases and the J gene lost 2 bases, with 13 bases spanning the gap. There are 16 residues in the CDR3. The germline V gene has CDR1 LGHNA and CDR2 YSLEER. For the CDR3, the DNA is TGCGCCAGCAGCCAAGAGATCGGCGGAGGGAACTATGGCTACACCTTC. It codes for CASSQEIGGGNYGYTF.

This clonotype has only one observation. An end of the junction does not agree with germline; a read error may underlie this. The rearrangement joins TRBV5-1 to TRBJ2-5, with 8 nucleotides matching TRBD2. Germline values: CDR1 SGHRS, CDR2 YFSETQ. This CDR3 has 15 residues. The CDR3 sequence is CAGSLAGGGLETQYF. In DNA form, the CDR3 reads TGCGCCGGCAGCTTGGCCGGGGGGGGGCTGGAGACCCAGTACTTC.

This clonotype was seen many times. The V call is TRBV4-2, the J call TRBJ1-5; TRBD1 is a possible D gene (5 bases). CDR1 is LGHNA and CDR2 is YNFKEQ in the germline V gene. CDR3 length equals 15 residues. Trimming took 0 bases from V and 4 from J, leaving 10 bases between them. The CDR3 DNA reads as TGTGCCAGCAGCCAAGATGGGGCAGGGAATCAGCCCCAGCATTTT. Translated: CASSQDGAGNQPQHF.

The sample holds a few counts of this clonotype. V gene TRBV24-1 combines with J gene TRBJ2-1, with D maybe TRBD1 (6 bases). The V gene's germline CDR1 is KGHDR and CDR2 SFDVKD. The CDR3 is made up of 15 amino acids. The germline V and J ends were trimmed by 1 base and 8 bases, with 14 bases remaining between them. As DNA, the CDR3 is TGTGCCACCAGTGATTTTCCTACAGGGAGTGATGAGCAGTTCTTC. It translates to CATSDFPTGSDEQFF.

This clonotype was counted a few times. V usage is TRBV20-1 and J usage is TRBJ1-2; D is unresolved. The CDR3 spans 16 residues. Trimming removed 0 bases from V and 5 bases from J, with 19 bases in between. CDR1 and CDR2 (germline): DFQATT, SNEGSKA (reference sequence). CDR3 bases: TGCAGTGCTAGAGATACTCGGGTCGTAAGACTGTATGGCTACACCTTC. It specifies CSARDTRVVRLYGYTF.

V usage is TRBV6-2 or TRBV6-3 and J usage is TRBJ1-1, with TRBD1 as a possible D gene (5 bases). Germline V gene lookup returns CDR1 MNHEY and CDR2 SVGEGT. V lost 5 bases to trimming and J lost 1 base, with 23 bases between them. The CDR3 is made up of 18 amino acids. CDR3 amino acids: CASSPPAVRGARNTEAFF. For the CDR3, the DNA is TGTGCCAGCAGTCCACCCGCAGTGCGAGGGGCACGGAACACTGAAGCTTTCTTT.

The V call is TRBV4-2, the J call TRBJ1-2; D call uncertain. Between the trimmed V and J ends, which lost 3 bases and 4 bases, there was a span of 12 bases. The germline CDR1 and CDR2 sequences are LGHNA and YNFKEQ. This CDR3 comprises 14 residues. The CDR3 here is CASSHPYGIYGYTF. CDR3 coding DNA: TGTGCCAGCAGCCACCCTTATGGGATCTATGGCTACACCTTC.

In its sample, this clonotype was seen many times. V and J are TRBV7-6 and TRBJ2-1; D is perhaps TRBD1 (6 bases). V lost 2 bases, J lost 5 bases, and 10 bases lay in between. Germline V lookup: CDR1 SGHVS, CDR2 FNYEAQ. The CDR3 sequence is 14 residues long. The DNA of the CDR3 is TGTGCCAGCAGCTTAACAGGGCTACACAATGAGCAGTTCTTC. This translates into CASSLTGLHNEQFF.

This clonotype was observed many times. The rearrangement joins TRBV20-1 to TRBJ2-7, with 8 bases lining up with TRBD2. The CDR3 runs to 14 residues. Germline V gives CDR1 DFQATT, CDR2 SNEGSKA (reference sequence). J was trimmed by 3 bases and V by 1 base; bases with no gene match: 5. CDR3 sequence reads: CSARAGTRSYEQYF. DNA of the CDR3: TGCAGTGCTAGAGCCGGGACTAGAAGCTACGAGCAGTACTTC.